This T cell receptor (beta chain) was observed in a study of response to subunit inactivated influenza vaccine. Each CDR3 protein gets one entry after TCRdb re-called the RT-PCR reads with MiXCR. The table has 610,000 or so distinct CDR3 sequences, 12% to 15% seen once. This CDR3 region has 15 residues. Germline V gene lookup returns CDR1 MDHEN and CDR2 SYDVKM. The germline V and J ends were trimmed by 5 bases and 2 bases, with 16 bases remaining between them. The gene calls are TRBV28 and TRBJ2-7, with D maybe TRBD2 (6 bases). Specimen: PBMCs from blood, collected roughly 13 days after vaccination. The sequence was obtained from a man aged 45-60 years who received an inactivated influenza vaccine. The CDR3 DNA follows: TGTGCCAGCAGTCCTCGACTAGTATCTGCCTACGAGCAGTACTTC. Translating gives CASSPRLVSAYEQYF.